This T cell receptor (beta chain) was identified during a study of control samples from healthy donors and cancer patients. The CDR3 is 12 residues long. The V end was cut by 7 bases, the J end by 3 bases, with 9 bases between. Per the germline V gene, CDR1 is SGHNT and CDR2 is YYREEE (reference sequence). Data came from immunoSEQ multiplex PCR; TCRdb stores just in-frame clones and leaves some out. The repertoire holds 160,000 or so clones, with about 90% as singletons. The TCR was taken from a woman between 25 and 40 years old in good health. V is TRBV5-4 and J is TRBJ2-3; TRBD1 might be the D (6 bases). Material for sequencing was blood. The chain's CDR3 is CASSGETDTQYF. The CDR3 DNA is TGTGCCAGCTCAGGGGAGACAGATACGCAGTATTTT.